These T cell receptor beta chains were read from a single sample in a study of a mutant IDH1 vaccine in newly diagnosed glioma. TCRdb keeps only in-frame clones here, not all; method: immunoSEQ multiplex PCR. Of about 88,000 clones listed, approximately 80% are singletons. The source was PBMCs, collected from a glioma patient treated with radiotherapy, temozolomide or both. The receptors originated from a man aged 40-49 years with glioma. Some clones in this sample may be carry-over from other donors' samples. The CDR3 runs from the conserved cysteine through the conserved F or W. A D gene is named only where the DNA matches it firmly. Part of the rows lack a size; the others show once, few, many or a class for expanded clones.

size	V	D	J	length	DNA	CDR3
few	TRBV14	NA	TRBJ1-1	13	TGTGCCAGCAGCCAACTTCTGAACACTGAAGCTTTCTTT	CASSQLLNTEAFF
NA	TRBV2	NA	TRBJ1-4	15	TGTGCCAGCAGTGAATTGGCAGTCGCTAATGAAAAACTGTTTTTT	CASSELAVANEKLFF
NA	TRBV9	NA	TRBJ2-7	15	TGTGCCAGCAGCGAGGGGTTACAGGGAGGGTACGAGCAGTACTTC	CASSEGLQGGYEQYF
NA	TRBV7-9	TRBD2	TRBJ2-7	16	TGTGCCAGCAGCCTTTCTAGCGGGGGTCACTCATACGAGCAGTACTTC	CASSLSSGGHSYEQYF
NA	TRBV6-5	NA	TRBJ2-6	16	TGTGCCAGCAGTTACTCGAGGGGTTCTGGGGCCAACGTCCTGACTTTC	CASSYSRGSGANVLTF
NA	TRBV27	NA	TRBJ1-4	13	TGTGCCAGCCTGGGGGGCCCCAATGAAAAACTGTTTTTT	CASLGGPNEKLFF
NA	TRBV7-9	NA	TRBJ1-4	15	TGTGCCAGCAGCTTAGCGGACACGGTGAATGAAAAACTGTTTTTT	CASSLADTVNEKLFF
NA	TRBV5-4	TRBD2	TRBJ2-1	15	TGTGCCAGCACCTGGGGCGGGGGGGGATACAATGAGCAGTTCTTC	CASTWGGGGYNEQFF
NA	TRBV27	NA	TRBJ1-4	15	TGTGCCAGCCACCGGGGGGCAGGAAATAATGAAAAACTGTTTTTT	CASHRGAGNNEKLFF
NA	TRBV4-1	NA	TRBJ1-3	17	TGCGCCAGCAGCCAAGTGGGGGGACGGAGTTACGGAAACACCATATATTTT	CASSQVGGRSYGNTIYF
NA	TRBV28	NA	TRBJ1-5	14	TGTGCCAGCAGTTTACCAGGGGAGAATCAGCCCCAGCATTTT	CASSLPGENQPQHF
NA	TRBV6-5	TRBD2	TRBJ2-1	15	TGTGCCAGCAGTTACAGAGCGGGAACGGCGCGTGAGCAGTTCTTC	CASSYRAGTAREQFF
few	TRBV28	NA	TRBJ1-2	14	TGTGCCAGCAGTTCCCCTGGGTCGGGCGGGGACTACACCTTC	CASSSPGSGGDYTF
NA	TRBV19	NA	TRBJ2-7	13	TGTGCCAGTAGTCCCCGAGTACGCTACGAGCAGTACTTC	CASSPRVRYEQYF
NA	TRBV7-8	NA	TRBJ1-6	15	TGTGCCAGCTTCTTGAGTCAAGGCTATAATTCACCCCTCCACTTT	CASFLSQGYNSPLHF
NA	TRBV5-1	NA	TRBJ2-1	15	TGCGCCAGCAGCTGGGGGGGCAAACAGGGAGATGAGCAGTTCTTC	CASSWGGKQGDEQFF
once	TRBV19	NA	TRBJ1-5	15	TGTGCCAGTAGCGAACAGGGTTTGAGCAATCAGCCCCAGCATTTT	CASSEQGLSNQPQHF
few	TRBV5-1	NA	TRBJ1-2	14	TGCGCCAGCGGAGTCGACCCACAGGGTGACGGCTACACCTTC	CASGVDPQGDGYTF
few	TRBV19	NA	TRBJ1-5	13	TGTGCCAGTAGTACCCGCCCGGCTCAGCCCCAGCATTTT	CASSTRPAQPQHF
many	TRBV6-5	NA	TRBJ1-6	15	TGTGCCAGCAGTTACTCAAGGGAAGAGGGTTCACCCCTCCACTTT	CASSYSREEGSPLHF
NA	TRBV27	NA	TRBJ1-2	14	TGTGCCAGCAGTTCCGGGATTCTACAGGGTGGCTACACCTTC	CASSSGILQGGYTF
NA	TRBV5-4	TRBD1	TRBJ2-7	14	TGTGCCAGCAGCTTGGATTACAGGGGGCACGAGCAGTACTTC	CASSLDYRGHEQYF